What follows are 21 T cell receptor beta chains derived from one specimen sequenced in a study of blood T cell repertoires in COVID-19. Measured with immunoSEQ multiplex PCR; TCRdb has only the in-frame clones, and not every one. The profile covers 650,000 to 800,000 clones, with 70% to 90% appearing a single time and 0.2% to 0.3% taken by the ten largest. Material for sequencing was peripheral blood. Receptors were obtained from a woman under 30 with acute or convalescent COVID-19.

The chain is built from TRBV3-1 (or the pseudogene TRBV3-2) and TRBJ2-5; the match to TRBD1 covers 7 bases. The ends lost 6 bases at V and 5 bases at J; junction bases unmatched: 9. The CDR3 covers 14 residues. Germline lookup yields CDR1 LGHDT and CDR2 YNNKEL (reference sequence). The CDR3 sequence is CASSLRGQAETQYF. The DNA of the CDR3 is TGTGCCAGCAGTCTACGCGGACAGGCGGAGACCCAGTACTTC.

This chain links TRBV6-5 with TRBJ1-1, with TRBD1 as a possible D gene (6 bases). V was shortened by 6 bases and J by 2 bases, with 16 bases between the two germline ends. CDR1 MNHEY and CDR2 SVGAGI come from the germline V gene. This CDR3 comprises 15 residues. The CDR3 region has the DNA TGTGCCAGCAGATTTAGGACAGAACATAACACTGAAGCTTTCTTT. It specifies CASRFRTEHNTEAFF.

This rearrangement joins TRBV29-1 to TRBJ2-1; 12 bases are a match to TRBD1. V lost 7 bases, J lost 10 bases, and 14 bases stayed unmatched. The CDR3 spans 15 residues. In germline, CDR1 is SQVTM, CDR2 ANQGSEA. This CDR3 is CSAATGTGGLGEQFF. The CDR3 DNA is TGCAGCGCCGCGACCGGGACAGGGGGCTTAGGGGAGCAGTTCTTC.

V gene TRBV18 combines with J gene TRBJ1-2, with 9 bases matching TRBD1. The CDR3 has 18 residues. Germline values: CDR1 KGHSH, CDR2 LQKENI. V lost 1 base and J lost 2; bases outside the gene matches: 11. The CDR3 is CASSPLQKYRGRNYGYTF. The CDR3 DNA reads as TGTGCCAGCTCACCACTCCAAAAATACAGGGGGCGAAACTATGGCTACACCTTC. Looking up the rest from reference TRBV18 and TRBJ1-2 gives the full variable domain: NAGVMQNPRHLVRRRGQEARLRCSPMKGHSHVYWYRQLPEEGLKFMVYLQKENIIDESGMPKERFSAEFPKEGPSILRIQQVVRGDSAAYFCASSPLQKYRGRNYGYTFGSGTRLTVV.

This clone was recorded a few times. This chain joins TRBV6-5 and TRBJ2-7, with 7 bases aligning to TRBD2. Germline V CDR1 and CDR2: MNHEY, SVGAGI. The CDR3 extends over 15 amino acids. V trimming: 4 bases; J trimming: 0 bases; junction bases outside the gene matches: 6. The CDR3: CASSWGGLSSYEQYF. CDR3 sequence (DNA): TGTGCCAGCAGTTGGGGGGGACTAAGCTCCTACGAGCAGTACTTC.

In nucleotides, the CDR3 is TGCACCAGCAGCCAAGGAACAGGAGTTTGGGAGCAGTACTTC. Its protein product is CTSSQGTGVWEQYF. This chain joins TRBV1 and TRBJ2-7; the table names TRBD1, a call not compared with the DNA. TRBV1 is a pseudogene segment. This CDR3 has 14 amino acids.

This rearrangement joins TRBV12-2 to TRBJ1-2; the D segment call TRBD1 is taken from the table without a DNA check. TRBV12-2 is reported as a pseudogene. This CDR3 is built from 16 residues. CDR3 nucleotides: TGTGCAAGTCGACCTGGACAGGGTCTCTCTGGCTATGGCTACACCTTC. Protein product: CASRPGQGLSGYGYTF.

This chain uses TRBV4-1 with TRBJ1-5; D uncertain. Germline assignment: CDR1 MGHRA and CDR2 YSYEKL. CDR3 length equals 14 residues. V was cut by 0 bases and J by 7 bases, with 10 bases left in between. CDR3 amino acids: CASSQEPGNQPQHF. The CDR3 DNA is TGCGCCAGCAGCCAAGAACCCGGGAACCAGCCCCAGCATTTT.

The chain couples TRBV4-3 to TRBJ1-2; TRBD1 matches at 9 bases. Germline V CDR1 and CDR2: LGHNA, YSLEER. The CDR3 has 14 residues. V dropped 5 bases and J dropped 2; count of bases not matched to a gene: 3. Here the CDR3 DNA reads TGCGCCAGCAGCTCGACAGGGGGGAACTATGGCTACACCTTC. Protein sequence: CASSSTGGNYGYTF.

The V call is TRBV7-2, the J call TRBJ2-1; TRBD1 matches at 7 bases. Germline assignment: CDR1 SGHTA and CDR2 FQGNSA. J gave up 5 bases and V 4 bases, and 14 bases lay outside the gene matches. CDR3 length: 17 amino acids. CDR3 region: CASSSRTGPLRDNEQFF. As DNA, the CDR3 is TGTGCCAGCAGCTCCCGGACAGGCCCCTTGAGGGACAATGAGCAGTTCTTC.

The V gene is TRBV29-1, the J gene TRBJ1-2; D perhaps matches TRBD1 (5 bases). Germline V gene data show CDR1 as SQVTM and CDR2 as ANQGSEA. The CDR3 sequence is 12 residues long. Trimming cost V 4 bases and J 7 bases, with 13 bases left between them. The CDR3 region is CSVVKGTGGYTF. DNA for the CDR3: TGCAGCGTTGTTAAGGGAACAGGTGGCTACACCTTC.

The chain combines TRBV5-1 with TRBJ1-6, with 7 bases fitting TRBD1. CDR3 length equals 16 residues. From germline, CDR1 is SGHRS and CDR2 YFSETQ. V was pared by 3 bases and J by 4 bases, with 7 bases of the junction left unmatched. The CDR3 coding sequence is TGCGCCAGCAGCTGGGGGACAGTAAATTATAATTCACCCCTCCACTTT. Amino acids: CASSWGTVNYNSPLHF.

This chain joins TRBV19 and TRBJ1-5; 8 nucleotides line up with TRBD1. Germline values: CDR1 LNHDA, CDR2 SQIVND (reference sequence). The CDR3 loop spans 14 amino acids. Trimming took 6 bases from V and 2 from J; bases not matched to a gene: 3. CDR3 DNA sequence: TGTGCCAGTAGGATACAGGGGGGCAATCAGCCCCAGCATTTT. Translation gives CASRIQGGNQPQHF.

This chain links TRBV30 with TRBJ1-1, with D uncertain. The CDR3 covers 13 residues. Between the trimmed V and J ends, which lost 4 bases and 1 base, there was a span of 10 bases. The germline V gene has CDR1 GTSNPN and CDR2 SVGIG (reference sequence). The CDR3 region is CAWTYRGNTEAFF. CDR3 bases: TGTGCCTGGACGTATCGGGGGAACACTGAAGCTTTCTTT.

This sequence joins TRBV6-5 and TRBJ1-1; D not resolved. The CDR3 spans 12 residues. In germline, CDR1 is MNHEY, CDR2 SVGAGI. Trimming cost V 4 bases and J 4 bases, with 7 bases left between them. The CDR3 loop reads CASSSGSTEAFF. In DNA form, the CDR3 reads TGTGCCAGCAGTTCGGGGTCCACTGAAGCTTTCTTT.

This clone was counted once. This sequence joins TRBV30 and TRBJ1-2, with D perhaps TRBD1 (6 bases). From germline, CDR1 is GTSNPN and CDR2 SVGIG (reference sequence). The CDR3 runs 14 residues. V was cut by 7 bases and J by 1 base, with 16 bases left in between. The CDR3 DNA is TGTGCCTCCCTGGACAGCCTTTATAACTATGGCTACACCTTC. Translating it yields CASLDSLYNYGYTF.

The chain is built from TRBV2 and TRBJ1-3; 7 bases align to TRBD1. The V and J ends lost 7 bases and 0 bases, in that order; junction bases with no gene match: 9. The CDR3 sequence is 16 residues long. Germline V lookup: CDR1 SNHLY, CDR2 FYNNEI. The CDR3 bases are TGTGCCAGCATACTCCCGGGACAGAGCTCTGGAAACACCATATATTTT. Protein product: CASILPGQSSGNTIYF. The full variable domain, completed using reference TRBV2 and TRBJ1-3, is EPEVTQTPSHQVTQMGQEVILRCVPISNHLYFYWYRQILGQKVEFLVSFYNNEISEKSEIFDDQFSVERPDGSNFTLKIRSTKLEDSAMYFCASILPGQSSGNTIYFGEGSWLTVV.

This clone showed up just once. This chain joins TRBV5-1 and TRBJ1-1, with 7 nucleotides matching TRBD1. The V gene end was trimmed by 2 bases and the J gene end by 2 bases; junction bases not matched to a gene: 6. This CDR3 is built from 15 residues. The germline V gene encodes CDR1 SGHRS and CDR2 YFSETQ. The CDR3 protein is CASSFDRDGNTEAFF. In DNA form, the CDR3 reads TGCGCCAGCAGCTTCGACAGGGACGGTAACACTGAAGCTTTCTTT.

V usage is TRBV19 and J usage is TRBJ1-5; weak D call: TRBD1 (6 bases). This CDR3 spans 15 amino acids. V dropped 5 bases and J dropped 9 bases, with 20 bases sitting between them. Germline values: CDR1 LNHDA, CDR2 SQIVND (reference sequence). The CDR3 protein is CASSPKGGGQWPQHF. Here the CDR3 DNA reads TGTGCCAGTAGTCCAAAAGGCGGGGGGCAATGGCCCCAGCATTTT.

The chain recombines TRBV15 with TRBJ1-1; 7 bases line up with TRBD1. Germline V lookup: CDR1 LNHNV, CDR2 YYDKDF (reference sequence). V shed 5 bases and J 3 bases; nucleotides not matched to a gene: 18. The CDR3 covers 18 residues. CDR3 nucleotides: TGTGCCACCAGCGCAGGTGCTTGGGACAGCACTCGATACACTGAAGCTTTCTTT. Encoded protein: CATSAGAWDSTRYTEAFF.

The chain uses TRBV6-2 or TRBV6-3 and TRBJ2-7; weak D call: TRBD1 (6 bases). This CDR3 spans 14 amino acids. V shed 5 bases and J shed 0 bases, with 11 bases lying between them. Germline loops: CDR1 MNHEY, CDR2 SVGEGT. CDR3 DNA: TGTGCCAGCAGTCTTCAGGGGAGCTCCTACGAGCAGTACTTC. Translation: CASSLQGSSYEQYF.